Presented here are 9 T cell receptor beta chains from one specimen sequenced in a study of tumor and adjacent non-tumor tissue in lung cancer. The library came from three nested PCR rounds adapted from ARM-PCR protocols. TCRdb ran MiXCR on the multiplex PCR reads and lists one entry per CDR3 protein. The top ten clones hold 15% to 20% of a sample with about 110,000 distinct CDR3 sequences, about 61% of them seen once. The template was RNA from unsorted bulk tissue. Distant lung tissue was collected more than 3 cm away from the tumor edge. What was sequenced was distant non-tumor lung tissue. The receptors shown here come from a man between 60 and 75 years old with non-small cell lung cancer.

To note about this clonotype: No conserved phenylalanine or tryptophan is present at the end of the CDR3, so a read error is the likely explanation. The rearrangement joins TRBV6-5 to TRBJ1-4; weak D call: TRBD1 (6 bases). The length of the CDR3 is 14 residues. Germline values: CDR1 MNHEY, CDR2 SVGAGI. Trimming left V 6 bases short and J 5 bases short, with 13 bases between. The CDR3 DNA follows: TGTGCCAGCAGGGGGGCAGTGAAGAATGAAAAACTGTTTTAT. This gives the protein CASRGAVKNEKLFY.

A note on this clonotype: At one end, the junction sequence differs from germline, possibly due to a read error. J is TRBJ2-1 and V is TRBV6-6, with a tentative D call TRBD1 (5 bases). The end of the DNA aligns better with TRBJ2-7, so the J call may be wrong. The germline V gene has CDR1 MNHNY and CDR2 SVGAGI (reference sequence). The CDR3 loop spans 14 amino acids. The CDR3 DNA is TGCGCCAGCAGTTACGATCCAGGGCGGAATGAGCAGTACTTC. As protein: CASSYDPGRNEQYF.

A remark on this clonotype: This is likely a read error, given that the CDR3 carries no conserved phenylalanine or tryptophan at its end. The V gene is TRBV12-3 or TRBV12-4, the J gene TRBJ1-6; tentatively, D is TRBD1 (5 bases). The CDR3 is made up of 14 amino acids. The V end was cut by 10 bases, the J end by 8 bases, with 18 bases between. The CDR3: CATRGGTGDSPLHL. The DNA of the CDR3 is TGTGCCACCCGGGGGGGGACCGGAGATTCACCCCTCCACCTT.

The sample holds a few counts of this clonotype. A much larger clonotype is one base distant, so this may be a read error. This chain links TRBV12-3 or TRBV12-4 with TRBJ2-7, with 8 bases aligning to TRBD1. The CDR3 sequence is 14 residues long. CDR3 residues: CTSTSGDRSNEQYF. CDR3 bases: TGTACCAGCACCTCAGGGGACAGGTCCAACGAGCAGTACTTC.

At least ten counts were recorded for this clonotype. The rearrangement uses TRBV29-1 and TRBJ1-1; weak D call: TRBD1 (5 bases). This CDR3 contains 13 residues. Trimming shortened V by 6 bases and J by 5 bases, and 16 bases separated the two germline ends. From germline, CDR1 is SQVTM and CDR2 ANQGSEA. The chain's CDR3 is CSVPIRDGTEAFF. In DNA, the CDR3 is TGCAGCGTACCCATCAGGGATGGGACTGAAGCTTTCTTT.

Only a few counts were recorded for this clonotype. The chain combines TRBV20-1 with TRBJ2-5, with 9 bases identical to TRBD2. V shed 3 bases and J 5 bases; nucleotides not matched to a gene: 13. CDR3 size: 16 residues. Germline V gene sequence: CDR1 DFQATT, CDR2 SNEGSKA (reference sequence). The CDR3 region has the DNA TGCAGTGCTAGCCCCATCTTTAGCGGGAGTGGTGAGACCCAGTACTTC. Amino acid sequence: CSASPIFSGSGETQYF.

This clonotype was recorded a few times. The CDR3 does not end in the conserved phenylalanine or tryptophan, so this is likely a read error. The chain uses TRBV29-1 and TRBJ2-7; 9 positions agree with TRBD1. The CDR3 totals 15 residues. The germline V gene encodes CDR1 SQVTM and CDR2 ANQGSEA. The CDR3 DNA reads TGTAGCGTTCTTGGGCCGGGACAGGGACTCCACGAGCAGTACATC. This encodes CSVLGPGQGLHEQYI.

Remarks on this clonotype: A single base separates this from a much larger clone, so it may be a read error. The conserved phenylalanine or tryptophan is not found at the CDR3 terminus, so this likely reflects a read error. The chain recombines TRBV11-2 with TRBJ2-7; D is unclear. V was trimmed by 10 bases and J by 2 bases, leaving 18 bases between them. The germline gives CDR1 SGHAT, CDR2 FQNNGV. This CDR3 region has 14 residues. The CDR3 sequence: CANSLTDVAYEQYL. CDR3 DNA sequence: TGTGCCAACAGTTTAACGGACGTTGCCTACGAGCAGTACTTG.

The chain uses TRBV28 and TRBJ1-5; weak D call: TRBD1 (5 bases). This CDR3 contains 14 residues. Germline V gives CDR1 MDHEN, CDR2 SYDVKM. V lost 6 bases and J lost 2, with 11 bases in between. The CDR3 is CASRTGLGNQPQHF. The CDR3 DNA reads as TGTGCCAGCAGAACGGGACTAGGCAATCAGCCCCAGCATTTT.